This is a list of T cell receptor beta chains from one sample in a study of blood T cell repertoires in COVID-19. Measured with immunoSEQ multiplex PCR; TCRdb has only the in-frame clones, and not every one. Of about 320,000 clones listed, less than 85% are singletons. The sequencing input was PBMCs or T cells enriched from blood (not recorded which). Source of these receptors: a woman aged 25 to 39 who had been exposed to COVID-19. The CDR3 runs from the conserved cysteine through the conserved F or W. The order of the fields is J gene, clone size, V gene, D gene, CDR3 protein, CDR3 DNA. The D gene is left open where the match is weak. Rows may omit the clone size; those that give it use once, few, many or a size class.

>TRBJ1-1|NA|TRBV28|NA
CASSPFTSRSEAFF
TGTGCCAGCAGCCCCTTCACAAGTCGATCCGAAGCTTTCTTT
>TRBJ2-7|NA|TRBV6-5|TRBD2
CASIGGSDYEQYF
TGTGCCAGCATCGGCGGGAGTGATTACGAGCAGTACTTC
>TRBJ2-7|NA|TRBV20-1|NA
CSASRQGFSYEQYF
TGCAGTGCTAGTAGGCAGGGTTTTTCCTACGAGCAGTACTTC
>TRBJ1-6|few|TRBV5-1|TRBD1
CASSRDRASSPLHF
TGCGCCAGCAGCAGGGACAGGGCAAGCTCACCCCTCCACTTT
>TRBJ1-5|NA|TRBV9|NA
CASSEQGYSNQPQHF
TGTGCCAGCAGCGAACAGGGATATAGCAATCAGCCCCAGCATTTT
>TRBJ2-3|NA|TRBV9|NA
CASSANTDTQYF
TGTGCCAGCAGCGCCAACACAGATACGCAGTATTTT
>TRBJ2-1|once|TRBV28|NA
CASGRKRRSSYNEQFF
TGTGCCAGCGGACGTAAGCGGAGAAGCTCCTACAATGAGCAGTTCTTC
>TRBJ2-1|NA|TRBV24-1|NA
CATSDSYADINPNEQFF
TGTGCCACCAGTGACTCGTACGCGGACATTAACCCCAATGAGCAGTTCTTC
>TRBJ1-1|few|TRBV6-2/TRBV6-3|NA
CASSLPSGAQWAPEAFF
TGTGCCAGCAGTCTTCCGAGCGGGGCTCAATGGGCCCCTGAAGCTTTCTTT
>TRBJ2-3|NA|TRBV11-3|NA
CASSRGQTDTQYF
TGTGCCAGCAGCCGAGGACAGACAGATACGCAGTATTTT
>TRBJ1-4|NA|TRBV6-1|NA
CASSEVLLFGQTNEKLFF
TGTGCCAGCAGTGAAGTATTGTTGTTTGGGCAGACTAATGAAAAACTGTTTTTT
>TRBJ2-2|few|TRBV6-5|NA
CASKTAGFSGELFF
TGTGCCAGCAAAACGGCAGGGTTTAGCGGGGAGCTGTTTTTT
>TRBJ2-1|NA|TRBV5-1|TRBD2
CASSLTSGSSSGEQFF
TGCGCCAGCAGCTTAACTAGCGGGAGTTCGTCAGGGGAGCAGTTCTTC
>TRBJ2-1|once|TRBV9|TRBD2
CASSVSSGRLDEQFF
TGTGCCAGCAGCGTATCCAGCGGGAGACTCGATGAGCAGTTCTTC
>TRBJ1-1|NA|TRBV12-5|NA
CASGTGKTEAFF
TGTGCTAGTGGTACAGGGAAGACTGAAGCTTTCTTT
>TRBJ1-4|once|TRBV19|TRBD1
CASSIMTGDEKLFF
TGTGCCAGTAGTATCATGACAGGGGATGAAAAACTGTTTTTT
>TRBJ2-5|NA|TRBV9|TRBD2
CASSLAGVRQETQYF
TGTGCCAGCAGTCTAGCGGGAGTCAGGCAAGAGACCCAGTACTTC
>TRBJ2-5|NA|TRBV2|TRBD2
CASSSGLAGVETQYF
TGTGCCAGCAGCTCGGGACTAGCGGGAGTAGAGACCCAGTACTTC
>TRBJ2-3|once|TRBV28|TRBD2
CASSFNTGLAGGPDTQYF
TGTGCCAGCAGTTTTAATACAGGACTAGCGGGAGGCCCAGATACGCAGTATTTT
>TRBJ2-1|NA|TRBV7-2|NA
CASRQGIRSNEQFF
TGTGCCAGCCGGCAGGGCATCCGGAGTAATGAGCAGTTCTTC
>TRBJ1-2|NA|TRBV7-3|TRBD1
CASSNDRGGGYTF
TGTGCCAGCAGCAACGACAGGGGTGGAGGCTACACCTTC
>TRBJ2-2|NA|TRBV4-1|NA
CASSHLNTGELFF
TGCGCCAGCAGCCATCTGAACACCGGGGAGCTGTTTTTT
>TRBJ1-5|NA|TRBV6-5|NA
CASRLGGQPQHF
TGTGCCAGTCGATTGGGAGGGCAGCCCCAGCATTTT
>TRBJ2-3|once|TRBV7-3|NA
CASTNSGSSTDTQYF
TGTGCCAGCACCAACAGCGGATCTAGCACAGATACGCAGTATTTT
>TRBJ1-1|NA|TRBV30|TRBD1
CAWRGGLGEAFF
TGTGCCTGGAGAGGGGGCTTGGGTGAAGCTTTCTTT
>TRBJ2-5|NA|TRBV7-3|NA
CASSSDQGTQYF
TGTGCCAGCAGCTCGGACCAGGGGACCCAGTACTTC
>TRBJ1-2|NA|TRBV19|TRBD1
CASSMRDRDYGYTF
TGTGCCAGTAGTATGCGGGACAGGGACTATGGCTACACCTTC
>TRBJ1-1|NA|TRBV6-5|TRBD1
CASEKQGKNTEAFF
TGTGCCAGCGAAAAACAGGGGAAGAACACTGAAGCTTTCTTT
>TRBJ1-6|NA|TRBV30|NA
CAWSVRGAGNSPLHF
TGTGCCTGGAGTGTACGGGGGGCAGGAAATTCACCCCTCCACTTT
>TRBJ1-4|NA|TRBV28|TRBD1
CASRAGTGVEKLFF
TGTGCCAGCAGAGCCGGGACAGGGGTTGAAAAACTGTTTTTT
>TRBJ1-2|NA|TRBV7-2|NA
CASSLPGQQPYGYTF
TGTGCCAGCAGCTTACCCGGACAGCAACCCTATGGCTACACCTTC
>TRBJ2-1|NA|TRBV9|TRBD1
CASSPSRTGVEQFF
TGTGCCAGCAGCCCCAGCCGTACAGGGGTGGAGCAGTTCTTC
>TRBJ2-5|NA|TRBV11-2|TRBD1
CASSFGQGETQYF
TGTGCCAGCAGCTTCGGACAGGGGGAGACCCAGTACTTC
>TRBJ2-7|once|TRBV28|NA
CASRSGMRGEQYF
TGTGCCAGCAGGAGCGGAATGCGTGGCGAGCAGTACTTC
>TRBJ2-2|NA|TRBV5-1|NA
CASSGGAFPNTGELFF
TGCGCCAGCAGCGGGGGGGCTTTCCCGAACACCGGGGAGCTGTTTTTT
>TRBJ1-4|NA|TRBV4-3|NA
CASSQDGSTNEKLFF
TGCGCCAGCAGCCAAGACGGGTCAACTAATGAAAAACTGTTTTTT
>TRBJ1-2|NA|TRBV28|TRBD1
CASSAGTGVHGYTF
TGTGCCAGCAGCGCGGGGACAGGGGTACATGGCTACACCTTC
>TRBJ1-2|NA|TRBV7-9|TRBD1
CASSLGEMTGEDGYTF
TGTGCCAGCAGCTTAGGGGAAATGACAGGGGAGGATGGCTACACCTTC
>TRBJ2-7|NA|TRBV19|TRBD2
CASSHSGPSLAGPSYEQYF
TGTGCCAGCTCGCATTCAGGGCCTTCACTAGCGGGCCCATCCTACGAGCAGTACTTC
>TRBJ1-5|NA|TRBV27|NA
CASSVYGANQPQHF
TGTGCCAGCAGCGTTTATGGGGCCAATCAGCCCCAGCATTTT
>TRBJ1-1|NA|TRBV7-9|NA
CASSSPAGMGTEAFF
TGTGCCAGCAGCTCCCCGGCAGGGATGGGCACTGAAGCTTTCTTT
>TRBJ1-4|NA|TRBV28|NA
CASGLTLGNEKLFF
TGTGCCAGCGGGCTGACACTAGGTAATGAAAAACTGTTTTTT
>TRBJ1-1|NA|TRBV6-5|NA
CASSGDYRETEAFF
TGTGCCAGCTCTGGGGATTACAGGGAAACTGAAGCTTTCTTT
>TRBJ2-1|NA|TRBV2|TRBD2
CASRPGLPNNEQFF
TGTGCCAGCAGACCGGGACTACCGAACAATGAGCAGTTCTTC
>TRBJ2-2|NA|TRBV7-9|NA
CASSARDPAATGELFF
TGTGCCAGCAGCGCCAGGGATCCCGCCGCCACCGGAGAGCTGTTTTTT
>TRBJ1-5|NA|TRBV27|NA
CASSRTDRNQPQHF
TGTGCCAGCAGTCGAACAGATCGCAATCAGCCCCAGCATTTT
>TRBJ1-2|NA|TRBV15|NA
CATSTSERSGYLNYGYTF
TGTGCCACCAGCACCTCAGAGAGATCAGGTTACCTTAACTATGGCTACACCTTC
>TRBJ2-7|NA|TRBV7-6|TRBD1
CASSFRTGEEEQYF
TGTGCCAGCAGCTTCCGGACAGGGGAGGAAGAGCAGTACTTC
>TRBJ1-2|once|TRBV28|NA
CASRQIGSNYGYTF
TGTGCCAGCAGACAGATCGGGAGCAACTATGGCTACACCTTC